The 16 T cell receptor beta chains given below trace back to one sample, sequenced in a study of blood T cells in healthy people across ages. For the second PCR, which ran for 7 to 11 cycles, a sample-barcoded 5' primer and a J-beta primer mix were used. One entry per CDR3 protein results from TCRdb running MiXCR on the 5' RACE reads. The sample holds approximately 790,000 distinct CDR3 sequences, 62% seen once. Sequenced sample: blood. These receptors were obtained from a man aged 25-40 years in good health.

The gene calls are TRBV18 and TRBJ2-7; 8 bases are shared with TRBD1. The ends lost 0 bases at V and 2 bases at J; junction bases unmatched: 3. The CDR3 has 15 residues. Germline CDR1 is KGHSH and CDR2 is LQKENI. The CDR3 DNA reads TGTGCCAGCTCACCACCGCAACAGGGGGCCTACGAGCAGTACTTC. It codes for CASSPPQQGAYEQYF.

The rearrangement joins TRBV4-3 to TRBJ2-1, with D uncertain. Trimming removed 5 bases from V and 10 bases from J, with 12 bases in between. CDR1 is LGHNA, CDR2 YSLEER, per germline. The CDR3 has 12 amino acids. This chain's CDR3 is CASSDLTDEQFF. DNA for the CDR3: TGCGCCAGCAGCGATCTCACGGACGAGCAGTTCTTC.

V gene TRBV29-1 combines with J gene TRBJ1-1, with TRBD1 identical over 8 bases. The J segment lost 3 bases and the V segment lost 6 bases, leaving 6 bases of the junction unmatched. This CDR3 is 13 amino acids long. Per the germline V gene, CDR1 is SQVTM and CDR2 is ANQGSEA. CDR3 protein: CSVLDRGYTEAFF. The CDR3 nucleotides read TGCAGCGTCCTTGACAGGGGTTACACTGAAGCTTTCTTT. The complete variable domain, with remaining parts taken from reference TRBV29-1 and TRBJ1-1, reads SAVISQKPSRDICQRGTSLTIQCQVDSQVTMMFWYRQQPGQSLTLIATANQGSEATYESGFVIDKFPISRPNLTFSTLTVSNMSPEDSSIYLCSVLDRGYTEAFFGQGTRLTVV.

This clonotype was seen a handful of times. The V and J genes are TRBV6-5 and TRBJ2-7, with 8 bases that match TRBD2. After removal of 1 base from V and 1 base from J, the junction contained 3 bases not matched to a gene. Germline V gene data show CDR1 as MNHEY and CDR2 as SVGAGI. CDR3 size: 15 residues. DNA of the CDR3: TGTGCCAGCAGTTACTTGGCTAGCGGGTCCTACGAGCAGTACTTC. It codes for CASSYLASGSYEQYF.

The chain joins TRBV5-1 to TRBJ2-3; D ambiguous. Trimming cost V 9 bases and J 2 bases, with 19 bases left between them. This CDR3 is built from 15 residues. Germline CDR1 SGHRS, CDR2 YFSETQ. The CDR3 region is CATPLGHGDTDTQYF. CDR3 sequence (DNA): TGCGCCACCCCCCTAGGGCACGGTGACACAGATACGCAGTATTTT.

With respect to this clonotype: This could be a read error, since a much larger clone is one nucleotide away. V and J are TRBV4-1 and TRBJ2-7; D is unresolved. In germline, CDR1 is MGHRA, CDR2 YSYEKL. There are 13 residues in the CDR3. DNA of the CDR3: TGCGCCAGCAGTAGGCTTACCGCCTACGAGCAGAACTTC. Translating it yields CASSRLTAYEQNF.

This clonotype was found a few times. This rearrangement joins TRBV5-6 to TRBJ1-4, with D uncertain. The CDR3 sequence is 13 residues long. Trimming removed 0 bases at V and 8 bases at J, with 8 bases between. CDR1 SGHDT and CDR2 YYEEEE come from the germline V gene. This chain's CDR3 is CASSLGPEEKLFF. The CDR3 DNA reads TGTGCCAGCAGCTTGGGGCCGGAGGAAAAACTGTTTTTT.

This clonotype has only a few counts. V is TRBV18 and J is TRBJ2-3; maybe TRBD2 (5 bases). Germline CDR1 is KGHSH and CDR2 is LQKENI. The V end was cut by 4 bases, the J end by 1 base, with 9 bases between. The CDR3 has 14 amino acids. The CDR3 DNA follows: TGTGCCAGCTCACAGCGGAAGGGCACAGATACGCAGTATTTT. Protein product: CASSQRKGTDTQYF.

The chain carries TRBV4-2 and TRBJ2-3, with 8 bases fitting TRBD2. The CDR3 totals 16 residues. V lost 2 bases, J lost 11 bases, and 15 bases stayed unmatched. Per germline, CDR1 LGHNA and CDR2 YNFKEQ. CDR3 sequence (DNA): TGTGCCAGCAGCCAACGTAGCGGGGAGGAACATACTAAGCAGTATTTT. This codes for CASSQRSGEEHTKQYF.

The CDR3 DNA reads TGCAGTGCTAGAGGTCTTAACGCCTACACAGTCTACGAGCAGTACTTC. Residues: CSARGLNAYTVYEQYF. The J gene is TRBJ2-7, the V gene TRBV20-1; D unclear. The CDR3 covers 16 residues. The germline V and J ends were trimmed by 1 base and 3 bases, with 19 bases remaining between them. Germline-derived CDR1 and CDR2 are DFQATT and SNEGSKA (reference sequence).

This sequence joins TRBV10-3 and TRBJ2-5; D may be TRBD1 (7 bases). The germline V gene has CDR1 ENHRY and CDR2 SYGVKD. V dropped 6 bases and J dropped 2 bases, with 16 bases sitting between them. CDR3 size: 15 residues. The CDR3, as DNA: TGTGCCATCAGGGGGGGCCGGGACAGACAAGAGACCCAGTACTTC. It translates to CAIRGGRDRQETQYF.

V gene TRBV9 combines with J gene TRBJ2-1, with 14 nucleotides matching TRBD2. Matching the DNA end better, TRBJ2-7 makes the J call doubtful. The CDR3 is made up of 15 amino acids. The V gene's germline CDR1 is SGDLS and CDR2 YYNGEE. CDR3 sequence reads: CASSRLAGGQDEQYF. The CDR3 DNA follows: TGTGCCAGCAGCCGACTAGCGGGGGGGCAGGATGAGCAGTACTTC.

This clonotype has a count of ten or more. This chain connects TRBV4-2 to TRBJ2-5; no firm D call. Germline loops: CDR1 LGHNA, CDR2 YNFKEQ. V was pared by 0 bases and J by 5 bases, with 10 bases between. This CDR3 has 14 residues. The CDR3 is CASSQDYVRETQYF. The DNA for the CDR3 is TGTGCCAGCAGCCAAGACTACGTCCGGGAGACCCAGTACTTC.

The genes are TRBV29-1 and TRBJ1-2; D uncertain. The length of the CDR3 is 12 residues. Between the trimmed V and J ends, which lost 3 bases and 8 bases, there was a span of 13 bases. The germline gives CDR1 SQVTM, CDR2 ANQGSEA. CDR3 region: CSVDAGPRGYTF. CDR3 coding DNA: TGCAGCGTTGACGCAGGACCGAGAGGCTACACCTTC.

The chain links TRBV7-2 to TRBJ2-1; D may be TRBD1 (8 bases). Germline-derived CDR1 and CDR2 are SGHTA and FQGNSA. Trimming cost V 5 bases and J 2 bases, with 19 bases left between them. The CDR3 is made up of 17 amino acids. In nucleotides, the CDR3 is TGTGCCAGCAGCCGCCAGGGGGCGGGGGCCGCCTACAATGAGCAGTTCTTC. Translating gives CASSRQGAGAAYNEQFF.

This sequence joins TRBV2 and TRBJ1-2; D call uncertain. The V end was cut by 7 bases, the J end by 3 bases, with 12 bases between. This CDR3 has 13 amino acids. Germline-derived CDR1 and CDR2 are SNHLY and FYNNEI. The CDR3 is CASKIYVDYGYTF. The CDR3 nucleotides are TGTGCCAGCAAGATATACGTAGACTATGGCTACACCTTC.